The clone carrying this TCR beta chain was observed a single time. The data were taken from a study of blood T cell repertoires in COVID-19. Study summary: Acute-phase and convalescent COVID-19 samples originated in the United States, Italy and Spain.

In germline, CDR1 is MRHNA, CDR2 SNTAGT. V lost 2 bases to trimming and J lost 3 bases, with 6 bases between them. The CDR3 consists of 13 residues. TCRdb's copy holds only in-frame clones and misses some; the assay was immunoSEQ multiplex PCR. The sample comprises 230,000 or so clones, roughly 88% of which are singletons, and approximately 15% rests with the top ten. The clonotype comes from a woman between 50 and 59 years old with acute COVID-19. The rearrangement joins TRBV6-4 to TRBJ2-3; D remains ambiguous. Sequencing was performed on PBMCs or T cells enriched from blood (not recorded which). The CDR3: CASSDNPTDTQYF. The CDR3 region has the DNA TGTGCCAGCAGTGACAATCCAACAGATACGCAGTATTTT.